This T cell receptor (beta chain) was sequenced during a study of T cells in Graves' hyperthyroidism and ophthalmopathy. As regards this clonotype: Antigen unknown.

General study points: Ophthalmopathy got predicted by the model a median around 6.8 months before its onset. A 13 V-J model separated ophthalmopathy from stable hyperthyroidism.

Every diagnosis used clinical symptoms, serum thyroxine and TRAb, thyroid ultrasound and orbital computed tomography. Isolation of PBMCs was performed on around 9.8 ml fresh peripheral blood. Authors of the study amplified TCR beta CDR3 regions from RNA transcripts. First-round RT-PCR of the TCR CDR3 relied on the HTBI primer set. TCRdb itself ran the multiplex PCR reads through MiXCR, one entry per CDR3 protein. The sample shows about 380,000 distinct CDR3 sequences, less than 15% of them seen only once. The ends were cut back, 3 bases at V and 0 bases at J, with 10 bases in the middle. Germline assignment: CDR1 LGHDT and CDR2 YNNKEL (reference sequence). The CDR3 sequence is 15 residues long.

The clonotype was recovered from a man in his thirties or forties with Graves' hyperthyroidism that later progressed to Graves' ophthalmopathy. Source material: blood. The rearrangement uses TRBV3-1 and TRBJ2-3; a weak D match, TRBD2 (6 bases). DNA for the CDR3: TGTGCCAGCAGCCATGGGACTCTTAGCACAGATACGCAGTATTTT. Residues: CASSHGTLSTDTQYF.